The present TCR beta chain was sequenced within a study of T-cell reconstitution after alpha-beta-depleted transplantation in children. CDR3 length: 14 amino acids. Germline V CDR1 and CDR2: SGHTA, FQGNSA. The V gene lost 1 base and the J gene lost 0 bases, with 7 bases spanning the gap. Using unique molecular identifiers, the investigators prepared the TCRbeta library. TCRdb redid the calling of the PCR reads with MiXCR, one entry per CDR3 protein. This sample has 500,000 or so distinct CDR3 sequences, with 32% found just once. Source: PBMCs from the stem cell graft donor, taken from the stem cell graft. This receptor was identified in a human donor who donated a stem cell graft to a child with aplastic anemia. This chain joins TRBV7-2 and TRBJ2-7; D not certain. CDR3 sequence (DNA): TGTGCCAGCAGCTTAGACGGCGGCTCCTACGAGCAGTACGTC. Its translation is CASSLDGGSYEQYV.